A selection of T cell receptor beta chains follows, all from one sample in a study of blood T cell repertoires in COVID-19. The repertoire was sequenced with immunoSEQ multiplex PCR; TCRdb's copy has only in-frame clones and lacks some. This sample carries about 300,000 clones, just under 90% of them seen once, and the ten largest clones take approximately 6.5%. The sample was peripheral blood. These receptors were collected from a woman between 45 and 65 years old with COVID-19, enrolled during active disease. CDR3s include the opening cysteine and the closing phenylalanine or tryptophan. Fields, in order: CDR3 protein, CDR3 DNA, D gene, clone size, J gene, V gene. The D gene is left open where the match is weak. Clone size is shown for a subset of rows, as once, few, many or a class of expanded clone.

CASSQTGLQTYEQYF TGCGCCAGCAGCCAAACCGGACTGCAGACCTACGAGCAGTACTTC - - TRBJ2-7 TRBV4-1
CASRSFTGGDNQPQHF TGTGCCAGCAGGTCTTTCACGGGGGGGGACAATCAGCCCCAGCATTTT - - TRBJ1-5 TRBV6-6
CASSNSIAGGNEQFF TGTGCCAGTAGTAACAGCATAGCGGGCGGCAATGAGCAGTTCTTC TRBD2 - TRBJ2-1 TRBV19
CASSLRQGVYEQYF TGTGCCAGCTCACTACGACAGGGTGTTTACGAGCAGTACTTC TRBD1 - TRBJ2-7 TRBV18
CASSQASGRALDTQYF TGCGCCAGCAGCCAAGCTAGCGGGAGGGCCTTGGATACGCAGTATTTT TRBD2 few TRBJ2-3 TRBV4-3
CASSPPTGGDNEQFF TGTGCCAGCTCACCACCCACAGGGGGAGACAATGAGCAGTTCTTC TRBD1 - TRBJ2-1 TRBV18
CASSLLTTNEQFF TGTGCCAGTAGTCTCTTGACTACCAATGAGCAGTTCTTC - once TRBJ2-1 TRBV19
CASSLGLGKGGNIQYF TGTGCCAGCAGCTTAGGCCTAGGGAAAGGGGGAAACATTCAGTACTTC - once TRBJ2-4 TRBV13
CASSYDRKLANEQFF TGTGCCAGCAGTTACGACCGGAAACTAGCTAATGAGCAGTTCTTC - - TRBJ2-1 TRBV6-5
CASSVEASGRADNSYNEQFF TGTGCCAGCAGCGTAGAGGCTAGCGGGAGGGCCGATAACTCCTACAATGAGCAGTTCTTC TRBD2 - TRBJ2-1 TRBV9
CASSLRGYSADTQYF TGTGCCAGCAGCTTACGGGGGTATTCAGCAGATACGCAGTATTTT - - TRBJ2-3 TRBV5-8
CASRADSGGVYEQYF TGCGCCAGCAGAGCGGATAGCGGGGGCGTCTACGAGCAGTACTTC TRBD2 - TRBJ2-7 TRBV5-1
CASSWTGSYQETQYF TGTGCCAGCAGCTGGACGGGATCGTACCAAGAGACCCAGTACTTC - - TRBJ2-5 TRBV5-6
CASSQDSAGVSRGYTF TGCGCCAGCAGCCAAGATTCGGCAGGGGTTTCTAGGGGCTACACCTTC - - TRBJ1-2 TRBV4-3
CASSYSEGTNTIYF TGTGCCAGCAGTTACTCGGAGGGAACAAACACCATATATTTT - - TRBJ1-3 TRBV6-5
CASSFKIGGLAAHEQYF TGTGCCAGCAGCTTCAAGATTGGAGGGCTAGCGGCCCACGAGCAGTACTTC TRBD2 - TRBJ2-7 TRBV11-2
CASSRGRGYNEQFF TGTGCCAGCAGTCGCGGGAGGGGCTACAATGAGCAGTTCTTC TRBD2 - TRBJ2-1 TRBV6-5
CASSFDYISYEQYF TGTGCCAGCAGCTTTGACTATATAAGCTACGAGCAGTACTTC - - TRBJ2-7 TRBV5-5
CASSSGFGRYRGGNTIYF TGTGCCAGCAGCTCCGGATTCGGCCGCTACAGGGGTGGAAACACCATATATTTT TRBD1 once TRBJ1-3 TRBV7-9
CASSETRQRDTEAFF TGTGCCAGCAGTGAAACCCGTCAGAGGGACACTGAAGCTTTCTTT - - TRBJ1-1 TRBV25-1
CASSYGTSGSTYEQYF TGTGCCAGCAGCTATGGGACTAGCGGGAGTACCTACGAGCAGTACTTC TRBD2 - TRBJ2-7 TRBV7-9
CSVEVTSYGEQYF TGCAGCGTTGAAGTTACTAGCTACGGCGAGCAGTACTTC - once TRBJ2-7 TRBV29-1